The rows below give T cell receptor beta chains drawn from one sample of a study of T cell changes during pregnancy in multiple sclerosis. TCRdb's table, derived via immunoSEQ multiplex PCR, lists solely in-frame clones and lacks some. The sample includes around 61,000 clones, approximately 87% seen only once; the top ten take less than 6%. Sequencing was done on a sample of peripheral blood from another person, used as feeder cells. Receptors were obtained from a human donor whose cells served as feeder cells for cultures in a pregnancy study. Each CDR3 is given with its conserved first and last residue. D genes are given only for firm matches. Only part of the rows carry a size: once, few, many, or a class if the clone is expanded.

D	size	V	J	DNA	CDR3
TRBD2	NA	TRBV7-2	TRBJ2-3	TGTGCCAGCAGCTTTGGGGGGGACTTCACCACAGATACGCAGTATTTT	CASSFGGDFTTDTQYF
TRBD1	NA	TRBV29-1	TRBJ1-6	TGCAGCGTTGCTAAGGGACAGGGAAATAATTCACCCCTCCACTTT	CSVAKGQGNNSPLHF
NA	NA	TRBV10-3	TRBJ1-3	TGTGCCATCAGTGAGTCTGGAAACACCATATATTTT	CAISESGNTIYF
TRBD2	few	TRBV5-1	TRBJ2-3	TGCGCCAGCAGCTTCCCCTCCGGGACTAGCTTAGATACGCAGTATTTT	CASSFPSGTSLDTQYF
TRBD2	NA	TRBV19	TRBJ2-7	TGTGCCAGTTCCCAACTAGCGGGCCTCTACGAGCAGTACTTC	CASSQLAGLYEQYF
NA	NA	TRBV4-1	TRBJ2-1	TGCGCCAGCAGCCGAGATTGGGTCAATGAGCAGTTCTTC	CASSRDWVNEQFF
TRBD2	once	TRBV6-5	TRBJ2-3	TGTGCCAGCAACCAACTAGCGGGAGGGCCAGATACGCAGTATTTT	CASNQLAGGPDTQYF
TRBD2	NA	TRBV5-1	TRBJ2-5	TGCGCCAGCAGCTCTGGACTAGCGGGGGGGCCAGGGACCCAGTACTTC	CASSSGLAGGPGTQYF
NA	NA	TRBV6-1	TRBJ1-4	TGTGCCAGCAGCTTGAACAGGGCCGCTGAAAAACTGTTTTTT	CASSLNRAAEKLFF
TRBD2	NA	TRBV25-1	TRBJ2-5	TGTGCCAGCAGTGATCCCGGGACTAGCGCCCAGTACTTC	CASSDPGTSAQYF
NA	NA	TRBV19	TRBJ2-3	TGTGCCAGTAAGCGCGAAATCGGGGGCACAGATACGCAGTATTTT	CASKREIGGTDTQYF
NA	NA	TRBV6-1	TRBJ1-1	TGTGCCAGCAGTGAAGGGTGGGGGCCCAGTCCTGAAGCTTTCTTT	CASSEGWGPSPEAFF
NA	once	TRBV23-1	TRBJ1-1	TGCGCCAGCAGTCCCACAGGCACTGAAGCTTTCTTT	CASSPTGTEAFF
TRBD1	NA	TRBV19	TRBJ2-7	TGTGCCAGTAGTGCCACAGGGGATAGTGGCGAGCAGTACTTC	CASSATGDSGEQYF
NA	NA	TRBV27	TRBJ1-5	TGTGCCAGCAGCCCCCTGGGGGGGAATCAGCCCCAGCATTTT	CASSPLGGNQPQHF